The next 29 T cell receptor beta chains were all read from a single sample in a study of spatial heterogeneity in lung cancer (dated by TCRdb to the late 2010s). The receptor library was made with 5' RACE. The sequencer listed for this sample is NextSeq 500. The public reads were reanalyzed by TCRdb: fastp trimming at Q25, MiXCR alignment, in-frame beta chains only. Identical CDR3 proteins give one entry, which carries the most common genes and DNA. Present in this sample are some 50,000 distinct CDR3 sequences, approximately 12% of which were seen just once. In total, the top ten clones hold 40% to 50% of the sample. The sample's time point label, in plain terms: sample taken at primary tumor resection. For TCR sequencing, whole RNA was extracted from tumor and nontumor lung tissue, or from cryopreserved PBMC samples, and no cell sorting was done. The material was PBMCs, obtained at surgery. The receptors shown here come from a female donor with early-stage non-small cell lung cancer.

In this sample, this clonotype turned up a few times. The chain links TRBV2 to TRBJ2-7, with D perhaps TRBD2 (5 bases). This CDR3 has 14 residues. V was cut by 4 bases and J by 4 bases, with 14 bases left in between. The V gene's germline CDR1 is SNHLY and CDR2 FYNNEI. Here the CDR3 reads CASSVNSGMYEQYF. CDR3 coding DNA: TGTGCCAGCAGTGTTAACAGCGGCATGTACGAGCAGTACTTC.

This clonotype was seen at least ten times. V and J are TRBV28 and TRBJ2-1; D is possibly TRBD1 (5 bases). V lost 1 base, J lost 0 bases, and 10 bases lay in between. CDR1 is MDHEN and CDR2 is SYDVKM in the germline V gene. The CDR3 is 16 amino acids. As DNA, the CDR3 is TGTGCCAGCAGTTTATCTGGGGCTAGCTCCTACAATGAGCAGTTCTTC. Translated, it gives CASSLSGASSYNEQFF.

The chain joins TRBV3-1 to TRBJ1-1; D perhaps matches TRBD1 (6 bases). The V end was cut by 4 bases, the J end by 2 bases, with 11 bases between. From germline, CDR1 is LGHDT and CDR2 YNNKEL (reference sequence). The CDR3 is made up of 14 amino acids. CDR3 region: CASSRGGANTEAFF. CDR3 bases: TGTGCCAGCAGCCGGGGGGGCGCAAACACTGAAGCTTTCTTT.

This sequence joins TRBV6-6 and TRBJ1-5; no reliable D call. The CDR3 runs to 15 residues. Germline V gene data show CDR1 as MNHNY and CDR2 as SVGAGI (reference sequence). Trimming took 2 bases from V and 0 from J, leaving 8 bases between them. CDR3 loop: CASSYNPYSNQPQHF. CDR3 nucleotide sequence: TGTGCCAGCAGTTACAACCCCTATAGCAATCAGCCCCAGCATTTT.

This clonotype came up a few times. The V gene is TRBV4-2, the J gene TRBJ1-5; the D is unclear. Trimming pared 7 bases from V and 6 bases from J, leaving 16 bases between. The CDR3 runs to 14 residues. Germline V gene sequence: CDR1 LGHNA, CDR2 YNFKEQ. The CDR3, as DNA: TGTGCCAGCAACACCGGTGCCTCGGGTCAGCCCCAGCATTTT. Its protein is CASNTGASGQPQHF.

J is TRBJ2-5 and V is TRBV29-1; tentative D call: TRBD2 (6 bases). This CDR3 has 13 residues. V was clipped by 3 bases and J by 5 bases, with 13 bases between them. CDR1 and CDR2 (germline): SQVTM, ANQGSEA. Here the CDR3 reads CSVERRGGETQYF. CDR3 nucleotide sequence: TGCAGCGTTGAGAGGAGAGGAGGGGAGACCCAGTACTTC.

This rearrangement joins TRBV29-1 to TRBJ2-3; D call uncertain. Between the trimmed V and J ends, which lost 4 bases and 5 bases, there was a span of 10 bases. This CDR3 has 12 amino acids. Germline values: CDR1 SQVTM, CDR2 ANQGSEA. The CDR3 DNA follows: TGCAGCGTTGGCACAGTGATAGATACGCAGTATTTT. This sequence encodes CSVGTVIDTQYF.

This clonotype was counted many times. The chain recombines TRBV7-2 with TRBJ2-7, with TRBD2 identical over 8 bases. There are 14 residues in the CDR3. Trimming removed 3 bases from V and 4 bases from J; junction bases left unmatched: 5. Germline CDR1 reads SGHTA; CDR2 reads FQGNSA. CDR3 DNA: TGTGCCAGCAGCTTTGCGGGGGGAGGTTACGAGCAGTACTTC. Protein: CASSFAGGGYEQYF.

This clonotype was seen a handful of times. The chain employs TRBV13 and TRBJ2-7; D is possibly TRBD2 (6 bases). In germline, CDR1 is PRHDT, CDR2 FYEKMQ (reference sequence). The V and J ends lost 4 bases and 2 bases respectively, with 9 bases between them. The CDR3 length is 13 residues. CDR3 protein: CASSSRGTYEQYF. CDR3 coding DNA: TGTGCCAGCAGCTCACGGGGGACCTACGAGCAGTACTTC.

This clonotype was counted many times. This chain uses TRBV9 with TRBJ2-4, with D possibly matching TRBD2 (7 bases). The CDR3 extends over 15 amino acids. Looked up from germline, CDR1 is SGDLS and CDR2 is YYNGEE. Between the trimmed V and J ends, which lost 1 base and 9 bases, there was a span of 17 bases. CDR3 region: CASSVLEGGPGIQYF. CDR3 bases: TGTGCCAGCAGCGTACTAGAGGGGGGGCCGGGCATTCAGTACTTC. Filled out from reference TRBV9 and TRBJ2-4, the complete variable domain reads DSGVTQTPKHLITATGQRVTLRCSPRSGDLSVYWYQQSLDQGLQFLIQYYNGEERAKGNILERFSAQQFPDLHSELNLSSLELGDSALYFCASSVLEGGPGIQYFGAGTRLSVL.

This clonotype was seen at least ten times. V usage is TRBV5-1 and J usage is TRBJ2-3, with 8 nucleotides matching TRBD2. The CDR3 runs to 15 residues. Germline CDR1 SGHRS, CDR2 YFSETQ. V trimming: 6 bases; J trimming: 0 bases; junction bases outside the gene matches: 6. The CDR3 DNA reads TGCGCCAGCACCCGGCGGGGGGATAGCACAGATACGCAGTATTTT. It translates to CASTRRGDSTDTQYF.

In this sample, this clonotype turned up many times. V and J are TRBV20-1 and TRBJ1-2; D is uncertain. Germline V gene sequence: CDR1 DFQATT, CDR2 SNEGSKA (reference sequence). The CDR3 length is 13 residues. Trimming removed 5 bases at V and 4 bases at J, with 14 bases between. CDR3: CSAHHGSGYGYTF. The CDR3 DNA sequence: TGCAGTGCTCACCACGGGAGCGGCTATGGCTACACCTTC.

This CDR3 reads CSARDSNSPRDNSYNSPLHF. DNA for the CDR3: TGCAGTGCTAGAGATTCGAATTCGCCTCGGGACAACTCCTATAATTCACCCCTCCACTTT. V is TRBV20-1 and J is TRBJ1-6; D perhaps matches TRBD1 (6 bases). Germline CDR1 DFQATT, CDR2 SNEGSKA (reference sequence). The CDR3 consists of 20 residues. Deletions cut 0 bases from V and 0 bases from J, with 21 bases between.

Notes on this clonotype: The germline gene is not matched at one end of the junction; a read error may be the cause. This chain links TRBV14 with TRBJ2-1, with 9 bases aligning to TRBD2. CDR3 length: 21 residues. Germline lookup yields CDR1 SGHDN and CDR2 FVKESK. CDR3 nucleotides: TGTGCCAGCAGCCACCCCAACGGGTTAGCGGGGGATACTAGCTCCTACAATGCGCAGTTCTTC. Its translation: CASSHPNGLAGDTSSYNAQFF.

The chain links TRBV14 to TRBJ1-1; possibly TRBD1 for D (6 bases). CDR1 SGHDN and CDR2 FVKESK come from the germline V gene. Trimming took 3 bases from V and 6 from J, leaving 11 bases between them. This CDR3 has 13 residues. In DNA form, the CDR3 reads TGTGCCAGCAGCCAGGGAGGGGGAGCTGAAGCTTTCTTT. Residues: CASSQGGGAEAFF.

In DNA, the CDR3 is TGTGCCAGCAGCGAACAGGGGGCCAAAAACATTCAGTACTTC. Encoded protein: CASSEQGAKNIQYF. The rearrangement uses TRBV2 and TRBJ2-4; 7 bases map to TRBD1. The CDR3 length is 14 residues. V was pared by 6 bases and J by 1 base, with 3 bases of the junction left unmatched. Germline CDR1 SNHLY, CDR2 FYNNEI.

V usage is TRBV27 and J usage is TRBJ2-2; a weak D match, TRBD1 (6 bases). V shed 5 bases and J shed 5 bases, with 12 bases lying between them. The CDR3 consists of 14 residues. Per germline, CDR1 MNHEY and CDR2 SMNVEV (reference sequence). CDR3 bases: TGTGCCAGCAGTACTAACAGGGATACCGGGGAGCTGTTTTTT. As protein: CASSTNRDTGELFF.

This clonotype showed up just a few times. The chain combines TRBV7-2 with TRBJ2-1; 7 bases align to TRBD2. With V trimmed by 0 bases and J by 4 bases, 6 bases remained unmatched. The CDR3 covers 16 residues. Germline assignment: CDR1 SGHTA and CDR2 FQGNSA. CDR3 in DNA: TGTGCCAGCAGCTTAGCGGTCACTAGCGAGTACAATGAGCAGTTCTTC. It encodes CASSLAVTSEYNEQFF. The full variable domain, with the rest looked up from reference TRBV7-2 and TRBJ2-1, is GAGVSQSPSNKVTEKGKDVELRCDPISGHTALYWYRQSLGQGLEFLIYFQGNSAPDKSGLPSDRFSAERTGGSVSTLTIQRTQQEDSAVYLCASSLAVTSEYNEQFFGPGTRLTVL.

At least ten counts were recorded for this clonotype. The chain recombines TRBV2 with TRBJ2-2; a weak D match, TRBD1 (5 bases). Trimming took off 1 base at V and 0 bases at J, with 9 bases between the two ends. The CDR3 runs 16 residues. Germline CDR1 SNHLY, CDR2 FYNNEI. Written as DNA, the CDR3 is TGTGCCAGCAGTGAAGAGGGGCACTCGAACACCGGGGAGCTGTTTTTT. This sequence encodes CASSEEGHSNTGELFF.

The rearrangement joins TRBV6-5 to TRBJ1-2, with 9 bases matching TRBD1. V shed 6 bases, J shed 8 bases, and the junction held 10 bases outside the gene matches. The CDR3 totals 14 residues. Germline CDR1 and CDR2: MNHEY and SVGAGI. CDR3 sequence reads: CASRTPGQGKGYTF. The CDR3 DNA sequence: TGTGCCAGCAGGACTCCGGGACAGGGAAAAGGCTACACCTTC.

This clonotype was counted a few times. V is TRBV11-2 and J is TRBJ2-3; tentative D call: TRBD1 (6 bases). CDR1 and CDR2 from the germline V gene are SGHAT and FQNNGV. The V end was cut by 3 bases, the J end by 2 bases, with 15 bases between. The CDR3 is 16 amino acids. The CDR3 region is CASSLVTGLDTDTQYF. The CDR3 bases are TGTGCCAGCAGCTTGGTAACAGGGCTGGACACAGATACGCAGTATTTT.

The rearrangement uses TRBV28 and TRBJ2-3; 9 bases align to TRBD1. The CDR3 covers 15 residues. With V trimmed by 4 bases and J by 6 bases, 8 bases remained unmatched. From germline, CDR1 is MDHEN and CDR2 SYDVKM. CDR3 in DNA: TGTGCCAGCAGTTGGGGGACAGGGATCGAGGATACGCAGTATTTT. Translated, it gives CASSWGTGIEDTQYF. The full variable domain, in which reference TRBV28 and TRBJ2-3 provide the parts outside the CDR3, is DVKVTQSSRYLVKRTGEKVFLECVQDMDHENMFWYRQDPGLGLRLIYFSYDVKMKEKGDIPEGYSVSREKKERFSLILESASTNQTSMYLCASSWGTGIEDTQYFGPGTRLTVL.

The chain joins TRBV19 to TRBJ1-5, with D possibly matching TRBD1 (6 bases). The CDR3 extends over 16 amino acids. Per germline, CDR1 LNHDA and CDR2 SQIVND (reference sequence). Trimming stripped 3 bases from V and 0 bases from J, with 12 bases between. CDR3 amino acids: CASSIIRGHSNQPQHF. CDR3 in DNA: TGTGCCAGTAGTATTATCCGGGGACATAGCAATCAGCCCCAGCATTTT.

The V and J genes are TRBV28 and TRBJ1-1, with 8 bases lining up with TRBD1. Looked up from germline, CDR1 is MDHEN and CDR2 is SYDVKM. The V gene end was trimmed by 5 bases and the J gene end by 1 base; junction bases not matched to a gene: 6. The CDR3 is 15 amino acids. In nucleotides, the CDR3 is TGTGCCAGCAGTACGGAACAGGGGGAGAACACTGAAGCTTTCTTT. This encodes CASSTEQGENTEAFF.

In this sample, this clonotype turned up many times. V usage is TRBV11-2 and J usage is TRBJ1-1; D is unresolved. Germline CDR1 is SGHAT and CDR2 is FQNNGV. CDR3 size: 13 residues. Trimming stripped 4 bases from V and 3 bases from J, with 9 bases between. The CDR3 coding sequence is TGTGCCAGCAGCTCGGAGTCGGACACTGAAGCTTTCTTT. Translated, it gives CASSSESDTEAFF.

This clonotype was observed a handful of times. The chain is built from TRBV5-6 and TRBJ1-1, with a tentative D call TRBD1 (6 bases). The CDR3 contains 15 residues. Germline V gives CDR1 SGHDT, CDR2 YYEEEE. V lost 3 bases and J 2 bases, leaving 14 bases between the germline ends. CDR3 nucleotide sequence: TGTGCCAGCAGCTGGACCGGGACATCAAACACTGAAGCTTTCTTT. It specifies CASSWTGTSNTEAFF.

The chain joins TRBV9 to TRBJ2-7, with 10 nucleotides matching TRBD1. From germline, CDR1 is SGDLS and CDR2 YYNGEE. The CDR3 length is 15 residues. Losses at the gene ends were 3 bases for V and 4 bases for J; bases not matched to a gene: 7. CDR3 DNA sequence: TGTGCCAGCAGCGCGACCGGGACAGGGGTGTACGAGCAGTACTTC. Its protein product is CASSATGTGVYEQYF.

This clonotype was picked up a small number of times. The gene calls are TRBV5-1 and TRBJ1-1, with no clear D. V dropped 1 base and J dropped 2 bases, with 21 bases sitting between them. This CDR3 has 18 residues. Germline values: CDR1 SGHRS, CDR2 YFSETQ. Here the CDR3 reads CASSLQKSLSGQNTEAFF. CDR3 nucleotide sequence: TGCGCCAGCAGCTTGCAGAAGTCATTGTCGGGCCAAAACACTGAAGCTTTCTTT.

The chain is built from TRBV19 and TRBJ1-5; D not certain. CDR1 and CDR2 from the germline V gene are LNHDA and SQIVND (reference sequence). CDR3 length: 15 residues. Trimming left V 3 bases short and J 7 bases short, with 16 bases between. The CDR3 here is CASSMSLGSRQPQHF. The DNA of the CDR3 is TGTGCCAGTAGTATGTCCCTCGGATCTCGGCAGCCCCAGCATTTT.